These 21 T cell receptor beta chains originate from one sample sequenced in a study of blood T cell repertoires in COVID-19. The protocol was immunoSEQ multiplex PCR, while the TCRdb copy is restricted to in-frame clones and leaves out a portion. The table records 97,000 or so clones, approximately 80% of them present only once. Sequencing used peripheral blood. These TCRs come from a man aged 55-75 years with acute or convalescent COVID-19.

The V and J genes are TRBV3-1 (or the pseudogene TRBV3-2) and TRBJ1-2; 8 positions match TRBD1. CDR1 and CDR2 (germline): LGHDT, YNNKEL (reference sequence). Trimming cost V 4 bases and J 2 bases; bases outside gene matches: 9. This CDR3 has 16 amino acids. Written as DNA, the CDR3 is TGTGCCAGCAGCCCTGCGGACAGGGCCGGGAACTATGGCTACACCTTC. Translation gives CASSPADRAGNYGYTF.

The sample holds one count of this clone. The CDR3 protein is CASSTTSGETQYF. CDR3 sequence (DNA): TGTGCCAGTAGTACGACTAGCGGAGAGACCCAGTACTTC. V is TRBV19 and J is TRBJ2-5, with 9 bases identical to TRBD2. Losses at the gene ends were 4 bases for V and 4 bases for J; bases not matched to a gene: 1. CDR1 is LNHDA and CDR2 is SQIVND in the germline V gene (reference sequence). CDR3 size: 13 residues.

This chain uses TRBV5-4 with TRBJ2-7; D is unclear. Trimming left V 0 bases short and J 3 bases short, with 7 bases between. The germline V gene has CDR1 SGHNT and CDR2 YYREEE (reference sequence). This CDR3 has 13 amino acids. CDR3 bases: TGTGCCAGCAGCTTGGACCTATTCTACGAGCAGTACGTC. Translating gives CASSLDLFYEQYV.

The rearrangement links TRBV27 to TRBJ2-1; 9 positions match TRBD1. V trimming: 7 bases; J trimming: 7 bases; junction bases outside the gene matches: 8. The CDR3 covers 14 residues. Germline V lookup: CDR1 MNHEY, CDR2 SMNVEV (reference sequence). CDR3 residues: CASTMETGGNEQFF. The DNA for the CDR3 is TGTGCCAGCACCATGGAGACAGGGGGGAATGAGCAGTTCTTC.

The chain couples TRBV5-1 to TRBJ2-2, with D unclear. Germline V lookup: CDR1 SGHRS, CDR2 YFSETQ. The V end lost 1 base, the J end lost 6 bases, and 16 bases lay between the germline ends. The CDR3 is 16 amino acids. The CDR3 DNA reads TGCGCCAGCAGCTTGCGATCTGAGGCGTGGGCCGGGGAGCTGTTTTTT. This sequence encodes CASSLRSEAWAGELFF.

This clone was detected only a few times. V usage is TRBV11-3 and J usage is TRBJ1-1; unclear D gene. V shed 4 bases and J shed 0 bases, with 9 bases lying between them. This CDR3 has 14 amino acids. CDR1 is SGHNT and CDR2 is YENEEA in the germline V gene. CDR3 nucleotide sequence: TGTGCCAGCAGCTCTGGAGGAATGAACACTGAAGCTTTCTTT. This sequence encodes CASSSGGMNTEAFF.

The genes are TRBV29-1 and TRBJ1-3, with 7 bases matching TRBD1. The CDR3 has 14 residues. Trimming took 7 bases from V and 2 from J; bases not matched to a gene: 8. Germline V gene lookup returns CDR1 SQVTM and CDR2 ANQGSEA. The CDR3 protein is CSGYDGTAGNTIYF. The CDR3 DNA follows: TGCAGCGGGTATGACGGGACAGCTGGAAACACCATATATTTT.

The rearrangement joins TRBV9 to TRBJ1-1, with TRBD1 identical over 8 bases. The CDR3 is 13 residues long. Germline V CDR1 and CDR2: SGDLS, YYNGEE. After removal of 0 bases from V and 7 bases from J, the junction contained 2 bases not matched to a gene. CDR3 amino acids: CASSVGDRFEAFF. CDR3 DNA sequence: TGTGCCAGCAGCGTAGGGGACAGGTTTGAAGCTTTCTTT.

The chain joins TRBV15 to TRBJ1-3, with D unclear. V lost 1 base and J lost 0, with 7 bases in between. Germline V CDR1 and CDR2: LNHNV, YYDKDF (reference sequence). The CDR3 consists of 15 residues. DNA of the CDR3: TGTGCCACCAGCAGAGGACGGGACTCTGGAAACACCATATATTTT. Its translation is CATSRGRDSGNTIYF.

The rearrangement uses TRBV7-2 and TRBJ1-3; 7 bases are a match to TRBD1. The CDR3 has 15 amino acids. J was trimmed by 7 bases and V by 5 bases; bases with no gene match: 11. The germline CDR1 and CDR2 sequences are SGHTA and FQGNSA. The CDR3: CASSPGTVRRNTIYF. CDR3 nucleotides: TGTGCCAGCAGCCCTGGGACAGTGCGGCGGAACACCATATATTTT.

This chain joins TRBV6-5 and TRBJ2-1; the D gene is possibly TRBD2 (5 bases). V was pared by 3 bases and J by 4 bases, with 10 bases between. The CDR3 has 14 residues. Germline lookup yields CDR1 MNHEY and CDR2 SVGAGI. CDR3: CASSYSRDYNEQFF. CDR3 DNA sequence: TGTGCCAGCAGTTATTCCCGGGATTACAATGAGCAGTTCTTC.

The chain carries TRBV30 and TRBJ2-2; TRBD2 matches 9 bases. This CDR3 is built from 17 residues. V lost 0 bases, J lost 3 bases, and 8 bases stayed unmatched. Germline values: CDR1 GTSNPN, CDR2 SVGIG (reference sequence). The DNA for the CDR3 is TGTGCCTGGAGTGTACTCCATGCGGGGGGGTACACCGGGGAGCTGTTTTTT. It codes for CAWSVLHAGGYTGELFF.

V is TRBV3-1 (or the pseudogene TRBV3-2) and J is TRBJ2-2, with D possibly TRBD1 on 6 matching bases. The CDR3 length is 15 residues. Germline lookup yields CDR1 LGHDT and CDR2 YNNKEL (reference sequence). The V gene lost 5 bases and the J gene lost 1 base, with 11 bases spanning the gap. This CDR3 reads CASSNPGQNTGELFF. DNA of the CDR3: TGTGCCAGCAGCAACCCGGGACAGAACACCGGGGAGCTGTTTTTT.

The sample holds a few counts of this clone. The V and J genes are TRBV6-6 and TRBJ1-5; D perhaps matches TRBD1 (5 bases). The CDR3 is made up of 15 amino acids. Trimming shortened V by 2 bases and J by 0 bases, and 8 bases separated the two germline ends. Germline V gene sequence: CDR1 MNHNY, CDR2 SVGAGI (reference sequence). This chain's CDR3 is CASSYKGFSNQPQHF. Written as DNA, the CDR3 is TGTGCCAGCAGTTACAAGGGGTTTAGCAATCAGCCCCAGCATTTT.

V usage is TRBV11-2 and J usage is TRBJ1-1; 7 bases fit TRBD1. Germline assignment: CDR1 SGHAT and CDR2 FQNNGV. Unmatched junction bases numbered 7, after V lost 5 bases and J lost 4 bases. The CDR3 has 14 amino acids. The CDR3 DNA reads as TGTGCCAGCAGCCCTAACAGGGGTATCACTGAAGCTTTCTTT. Translating it yields CASSPNRGITEAFF.

This chain connects TRBV5-6 to TRBJ2-5; D remains ambiguous. This CDR3 has 13 amino acids. Germline V CDR1 and CDR2: SGHDT, YYEEEE. V gave up 3 bases and J gave up 2 bases, with 8 bases separating them. The CDR3 DNA sequence: TGTGCCAGCAGCTACAGAACTCAAGAGACCCAGTACTTC. Translating it yields CASSYRTQETQYF.

V is TRBV5-1 and J is TRBJ2-7; TRBD1 matches at 7 bases. The V gene's germline CDR1 is SGHRS and CDR2 YFSETQ. The CDR3 length is 14 residues. J lost 5 bases, V lost 4 bases, and 9 bases had no gene match. CDR3 coding DNA: TGCGCCAGCAGCATAGGGACAGCAAAGGACGAGCAGTACGTC. It yields the protein CASSIGTAKDEQYV.

This rearrangement joins TRBV30 to TRBJ1-1; 7 bases match TRBD1. CDR3 size: 15 residues. V shed 3 bases, J shed 7 bases, and the junction held 14 bases outside the gene matches. Germline V gives CDR1 GTSNPN, CDR2 SVGIG (reference sequence). The CDR3 region has the DNA TGTGCCTGGAGCCCTCCGGGGGCAGGGGGACTTGAAGCTTTCTTT. Protein sequence: CAWSPPGAGGLEAFF.

The chain combines TRBV28 with TRBJ2-2; tentatively, D is TRBD2 (6 bases). The CDR3 is 16 amino acids. Germline assignment: CDR1 MDHEN and CDR2 SYDVKM. V was shortened by 3 bases and J by 6 bases, with 17 bases between the two germline ends. The CDR3 region is CASSFLEGFTPGELFF. CDR3 in DNA: TGTGCCAGCAGTTTTTTGGAGGGTTTTACTCCCGGGGAGCTGTTTTTT.

A single count supports this clone. The chain joins TRBV5-8 to TRBJ2-3; D gene unclear. Germline V gives CDR1 SGHTS, CDR2 YDEGEE. This CDR3 region has 12 residues. V dropped 4 bases and J dropped 4 bases, with 7 bases sitting between them. In DNA form, the CDR3 reads TGTGCCAGCAGCCCGGTCGCAGATACGCAGTATTTT. Translated, it gives CASSPVADTQYF.

This clone was counted many times. CDR3 bases: TGTGCCTGGAGAGCGGGACTCCTAACTGAAGCTTTCTTT. It yields the protein CAWRAGLLTEAFF. The chain couples TRBV30 to TRBJ1-1; possible D gene TRBD1, 5 bases. This CDR3 region has 13 residues. Per germline, CDR1 GTSNPN and CDR2 SVGIG (reference sequence). V was pared by 3 bases and J by 5 bases, with 13 bases between.